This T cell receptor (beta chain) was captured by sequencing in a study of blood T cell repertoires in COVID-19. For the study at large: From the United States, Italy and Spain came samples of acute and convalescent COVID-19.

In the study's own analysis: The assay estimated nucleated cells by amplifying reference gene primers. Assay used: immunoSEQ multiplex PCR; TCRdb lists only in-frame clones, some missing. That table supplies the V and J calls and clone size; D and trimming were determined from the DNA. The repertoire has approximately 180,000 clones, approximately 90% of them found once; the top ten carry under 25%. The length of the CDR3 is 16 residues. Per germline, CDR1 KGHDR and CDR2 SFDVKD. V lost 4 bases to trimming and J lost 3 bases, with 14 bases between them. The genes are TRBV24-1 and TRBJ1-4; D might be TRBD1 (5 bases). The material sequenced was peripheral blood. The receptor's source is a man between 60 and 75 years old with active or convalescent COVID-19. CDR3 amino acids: CATSEPSAGANEKLFF. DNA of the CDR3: TGTGCCACCAGTGAGCCCTCAGCGGGGGCTAATGAAAAACTGTTTTTT.